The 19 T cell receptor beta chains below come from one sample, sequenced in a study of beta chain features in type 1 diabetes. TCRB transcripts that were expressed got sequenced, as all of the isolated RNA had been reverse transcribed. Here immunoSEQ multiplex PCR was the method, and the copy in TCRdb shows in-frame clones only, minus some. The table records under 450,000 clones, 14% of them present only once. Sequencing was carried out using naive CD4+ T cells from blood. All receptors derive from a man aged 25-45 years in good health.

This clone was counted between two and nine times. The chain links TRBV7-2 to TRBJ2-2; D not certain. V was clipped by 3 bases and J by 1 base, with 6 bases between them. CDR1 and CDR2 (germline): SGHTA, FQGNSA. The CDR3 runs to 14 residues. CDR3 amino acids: CASSFVGNTGELFF. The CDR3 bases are TGTGCCAGCAGCTTCGTCGGGAACACCGGGGAGCTGTTTTTT.

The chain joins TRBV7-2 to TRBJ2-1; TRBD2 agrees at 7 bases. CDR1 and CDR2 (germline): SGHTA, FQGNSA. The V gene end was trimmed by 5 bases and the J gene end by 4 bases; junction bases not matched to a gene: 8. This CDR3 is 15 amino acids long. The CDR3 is CASSPLAADYNEQFF. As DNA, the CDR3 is TGTGCCAGCAGCCCGCTAGCGGCAGATTACAATGAGCAGTTCTTC. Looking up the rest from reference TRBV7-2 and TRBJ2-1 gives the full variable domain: GAGVSQSPSNKVTEKGKDVELRCDPISGHTALYWYRQSLGQGLEFLIYFQGNSAPDKSGLPSDRFSAERTGGSVSTLTIQRTQQEDSAVYLCASSPLAADYNEQFFGPGTRLTVL.

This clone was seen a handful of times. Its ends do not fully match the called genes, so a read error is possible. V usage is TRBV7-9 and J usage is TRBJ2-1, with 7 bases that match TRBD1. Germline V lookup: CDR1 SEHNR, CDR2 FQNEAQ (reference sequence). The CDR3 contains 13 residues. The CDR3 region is CASSFSPTGSLIF. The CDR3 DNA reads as TGTGCCAGCAGCTTCTCTCCGACAGGGAGTCTAATCTTC.

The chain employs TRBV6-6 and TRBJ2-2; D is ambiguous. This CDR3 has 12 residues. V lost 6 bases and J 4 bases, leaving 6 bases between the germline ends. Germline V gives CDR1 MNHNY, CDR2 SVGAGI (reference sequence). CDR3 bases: TGTGCCAGCAGCCCTAGCACCGGGGAGCTGTTTTTT. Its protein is CASSPSTGELFF.

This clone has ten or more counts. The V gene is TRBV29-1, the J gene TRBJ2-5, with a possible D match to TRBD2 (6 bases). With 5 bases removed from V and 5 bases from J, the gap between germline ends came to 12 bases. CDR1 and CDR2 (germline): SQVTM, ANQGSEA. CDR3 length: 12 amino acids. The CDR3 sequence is CSVRGLVETQYF. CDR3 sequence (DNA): TGCAGCGTTCGGGGACTTGTGGAGACCCAGTACTTC.

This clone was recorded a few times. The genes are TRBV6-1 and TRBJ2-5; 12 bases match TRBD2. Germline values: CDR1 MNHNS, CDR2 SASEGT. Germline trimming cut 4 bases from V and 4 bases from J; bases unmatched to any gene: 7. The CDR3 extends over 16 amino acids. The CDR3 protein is CASSATSGGPSETQYF. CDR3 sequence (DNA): TGTGCCAGCAGTGCCACTAGCGGGGGGCCCTCAGAGACCCAGTACTTC.

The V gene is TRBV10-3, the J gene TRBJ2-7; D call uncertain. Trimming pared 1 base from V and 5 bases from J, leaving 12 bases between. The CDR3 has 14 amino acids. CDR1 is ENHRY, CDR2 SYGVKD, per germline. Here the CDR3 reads CAISEFTPVDEQYV. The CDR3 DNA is TGTGCCATCAGTGAGTTTACTCCCGTCGACGAGCAGTACGTC.

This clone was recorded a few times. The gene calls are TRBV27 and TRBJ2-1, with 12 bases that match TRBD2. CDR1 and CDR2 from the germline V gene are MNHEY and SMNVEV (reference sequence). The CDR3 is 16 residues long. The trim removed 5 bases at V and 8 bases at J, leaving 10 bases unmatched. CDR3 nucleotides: TGTGCCAGCAGTCCCCTGACTAGCGGGAGTCCCTATGAGCAGTTCTTC. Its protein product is CASSPLTSGSPYEQFF.

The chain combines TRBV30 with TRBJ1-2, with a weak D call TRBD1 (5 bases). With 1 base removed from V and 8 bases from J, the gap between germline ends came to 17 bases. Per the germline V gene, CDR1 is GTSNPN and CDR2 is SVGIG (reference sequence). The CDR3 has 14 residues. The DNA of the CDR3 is TGTGCCTGGAGTGCAAGGGGATTTTCGGTGGGCTACACCTTC. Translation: CAWSARGFSVGYTF.

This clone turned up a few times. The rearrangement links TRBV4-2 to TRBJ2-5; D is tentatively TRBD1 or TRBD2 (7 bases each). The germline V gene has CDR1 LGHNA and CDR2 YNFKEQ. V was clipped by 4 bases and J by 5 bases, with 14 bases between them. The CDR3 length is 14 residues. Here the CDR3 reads CASSPRQGGETQYF. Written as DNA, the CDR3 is TGTGCCAGCAGCCCTCGACAGGGAGGGGAGACCCAGTACTTC.

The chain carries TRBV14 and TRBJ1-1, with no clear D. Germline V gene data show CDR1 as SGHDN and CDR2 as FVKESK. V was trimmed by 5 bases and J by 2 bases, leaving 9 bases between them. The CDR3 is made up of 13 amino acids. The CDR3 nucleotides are TGTGCCAGCAGCGAAGGTGGTAACACTGAAGCTTTCTTT. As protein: CASSEGGNTEAFF.

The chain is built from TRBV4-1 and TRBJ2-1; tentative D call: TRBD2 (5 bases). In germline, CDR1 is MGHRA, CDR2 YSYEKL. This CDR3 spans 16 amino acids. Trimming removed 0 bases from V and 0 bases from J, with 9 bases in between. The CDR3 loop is CASSQDGKSSYNEQFF. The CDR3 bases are TGCGCCAGCAGCCAAGACGGGAAAAGCTCCTACAATGAGCAGTTCTTC.

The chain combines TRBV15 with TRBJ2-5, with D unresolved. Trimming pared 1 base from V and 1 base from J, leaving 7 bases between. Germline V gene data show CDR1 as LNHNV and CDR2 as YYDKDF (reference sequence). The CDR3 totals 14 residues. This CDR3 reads CATSRAGFQETQYF. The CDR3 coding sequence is TGTGCCACCAGCAGAGCGGGCTTCCAAGAGACCCAGTACTTC.

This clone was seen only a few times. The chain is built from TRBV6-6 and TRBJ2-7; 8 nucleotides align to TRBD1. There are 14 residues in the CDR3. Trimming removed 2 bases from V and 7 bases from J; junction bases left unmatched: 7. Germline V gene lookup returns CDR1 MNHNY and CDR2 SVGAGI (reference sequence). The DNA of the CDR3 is TGTGCCAGCAGTTACGGGCAGGGGGCGAGGGAGCAGTACTTC. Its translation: CASSYGQGAREQYF.

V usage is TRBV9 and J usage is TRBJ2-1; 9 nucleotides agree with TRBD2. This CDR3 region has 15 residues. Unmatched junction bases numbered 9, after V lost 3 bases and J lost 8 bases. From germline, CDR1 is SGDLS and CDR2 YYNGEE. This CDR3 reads CASSGPSGISHEQFF. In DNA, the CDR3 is TGTGCCAGCAGCGGTCCTAGCGGGATTAGCCATGAGCAGTTCTTC.

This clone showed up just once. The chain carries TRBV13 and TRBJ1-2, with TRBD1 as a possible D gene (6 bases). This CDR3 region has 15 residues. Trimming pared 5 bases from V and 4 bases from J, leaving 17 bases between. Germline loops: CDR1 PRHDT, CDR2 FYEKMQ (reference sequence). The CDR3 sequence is CASSRQVVMCYGYTF. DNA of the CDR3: TGTGCCAGCAGCCGACAGGTCGTTATGTGCTATGGCTACACCTTC.

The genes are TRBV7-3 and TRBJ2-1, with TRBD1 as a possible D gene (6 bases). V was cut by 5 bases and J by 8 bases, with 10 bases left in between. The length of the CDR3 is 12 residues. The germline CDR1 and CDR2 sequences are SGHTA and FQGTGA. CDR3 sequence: CASSVQGYEQFF. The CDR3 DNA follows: TGTGCCAGCAGCGTACAGGGTTATGAGCAGTTCTTC.

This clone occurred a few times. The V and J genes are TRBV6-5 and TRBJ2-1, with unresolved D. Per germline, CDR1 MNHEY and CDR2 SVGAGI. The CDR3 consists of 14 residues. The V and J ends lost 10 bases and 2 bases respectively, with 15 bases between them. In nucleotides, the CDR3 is TGTGCCACCAAGAGGTCAGGAACCTACAATGAGCAGTTCTTC. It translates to CATKRSGTYNEQFF.

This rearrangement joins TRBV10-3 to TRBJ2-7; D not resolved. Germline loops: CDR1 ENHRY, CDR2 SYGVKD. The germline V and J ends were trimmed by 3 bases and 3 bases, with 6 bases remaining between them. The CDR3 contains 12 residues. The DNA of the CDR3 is TGTGCCATCAGTGAACAGTTCTACGAGCAGTACTTC. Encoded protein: CAISEQFYEQYF.